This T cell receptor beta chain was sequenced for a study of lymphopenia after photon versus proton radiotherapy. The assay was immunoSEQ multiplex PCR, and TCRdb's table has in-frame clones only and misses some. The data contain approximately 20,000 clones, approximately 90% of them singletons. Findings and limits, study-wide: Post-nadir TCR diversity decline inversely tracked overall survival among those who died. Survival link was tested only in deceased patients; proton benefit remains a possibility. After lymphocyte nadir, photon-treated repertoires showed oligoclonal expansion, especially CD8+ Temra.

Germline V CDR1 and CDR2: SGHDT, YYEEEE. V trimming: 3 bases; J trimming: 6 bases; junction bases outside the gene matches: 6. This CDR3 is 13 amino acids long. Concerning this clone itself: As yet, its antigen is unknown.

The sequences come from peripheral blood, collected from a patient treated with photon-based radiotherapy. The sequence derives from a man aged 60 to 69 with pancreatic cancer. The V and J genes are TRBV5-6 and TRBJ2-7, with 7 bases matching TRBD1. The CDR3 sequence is CASSSKGAGEQYF. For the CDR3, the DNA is TGTGCCAGCAGCTCTAAGGGGGCTGGCGAGCAGTACTTC.